Listed below are T cell receptor beta chains from one sample, sequenced in a study of molecular identifiers for immune sequencing clone quantification. TCRdb re-derived calls from the PCR reads in MiXCR, one entry per CDR3 protein. The table records about 320,000 distinct CDR3 sequences, 20% to 25% of them present only once. The sample was naive CD8+ T cells from blood, with Jurkat cell RNA spiked in. The source is a human donor in good health. Some libraries in this study had Jurkat cell RNA spiked in. Each CDR3 is given without its conserved first and last residue. Fields, in order: clone size, V gene, J gene, CDR3 protein. Clone size is given for some rows only: seen once, a few or many times, or a class if the clone is expanded.

abundance: few; v_gene: TRBV19; j_gene: TRBJ1-1; CDR3aa: ASSMKGANTEAF
abundance: -; v_gene: TRBV20-1; j_gene: TRBJ2-7; CDR3aa: SARDRGDLYEQY
abundance: many; v_gene: TRBV9; j_gene: TRBJ2-3; CDR3aa: ASSGRDYTQY
abundance: many; v_gene: TRBV7-2; j_gene: TRBJ1-4; CDR3aa: ASSQVTVNEKLF
abundance: -; v_gene: TRBV5-4; j_gene: TRBJ1-5; CDR3aa: ASSLRQGAQPQH
abundance: many; v_gene: TRBV29-1; j_gene: TRBJ2-7; CDR3aa: SVEDQAGDEQY
abundance: -; v_gene: TRBV11-2; j_gene: TRBJ2-1; CDR3aa: ASSSHTRGLGNEQF
abundance: many; v_gene: TRBV18; j_gene: TRBJ2-7; CDR3aa: ASSPRTGVYEQY
abundance: -; v_gene: TRBV3-1; j_gene: TRBJ1-1; CDR3aa: ASSQAGQLEAF
abundance: many; v_gene: TRBV9; j_gene: TRBJ2-3; CDR3aa: ASSMDSVFETDTQY
abundance: many; v_gene: TRBV7-9; j_gene: TRBJ2-2; CDR3aa: ASSPRGSNTGELF
abundance: many; v_gene: TRBV6-6; j_gene: TRBJ2-6; CDR3aa: ASSYAYATSGANVLT
abundance: many; v_gene: TRBV7-9; j_gene: TRBJ1-1; CDR3aa: ASSPPREFFAEAF
abundance: many; v_gene: TRBV20-1; j_gene: TRBJ2-3; CDR3aa: SAREAYRDRVTDTQY
abundance: many; v_gene: TRBV5-1; j_gene: TRBJ1-2; CDR3aa: ASSKYSDTGRYGYT
abundance: many; v_gene: TRBV6-5; j_gene: TRBJ2-7; CDR3aa: ASSYVMSSPYEQY
abundance: many; v_gene: TRBV29-1; j_gene: TRBJ2-7; CDR3aa: SVEEGTYEQY
abundance: few; v_gene: TRBV5-6; j_gene: TRBJ2-7; CDR3aa: ASSLANEQY
abundance: -; v_gene: TRBV6-2/TRBV6-3; j_gene: TRBJ2-7; CDR3aa: ASSLQLPITYEQY